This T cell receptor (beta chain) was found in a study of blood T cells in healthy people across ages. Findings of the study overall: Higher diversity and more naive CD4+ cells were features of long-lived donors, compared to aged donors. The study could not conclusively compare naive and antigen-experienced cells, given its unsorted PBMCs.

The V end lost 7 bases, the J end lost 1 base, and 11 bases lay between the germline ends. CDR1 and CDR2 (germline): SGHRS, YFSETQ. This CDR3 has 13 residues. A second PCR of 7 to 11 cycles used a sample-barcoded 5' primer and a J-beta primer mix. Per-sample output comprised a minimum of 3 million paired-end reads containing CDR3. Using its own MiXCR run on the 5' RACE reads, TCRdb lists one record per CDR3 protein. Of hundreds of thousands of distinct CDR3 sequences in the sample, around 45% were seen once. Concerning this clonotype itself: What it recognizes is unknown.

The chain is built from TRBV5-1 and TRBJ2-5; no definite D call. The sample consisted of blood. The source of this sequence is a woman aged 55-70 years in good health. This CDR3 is CASAQGPQETQYF. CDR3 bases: TGCGCCAGCGCCCAAGGACCCCAAGAGACCCAGTACTTC.